This TCR beta chain was captured in a study of T cells in Graves' hyperthyroidism and ophthalmopathy. Broader study findings: Model output signaled ophthalmopathy a median about seven months ahead of onset.

Amplification yielded TCR beta CDR3 regions, with RNA transcripts as the source. The TCR CDR3 first-round RT-PCR relied on the HTBI primer set. TCRdb used MiXCR to reprocess the multiplex PCR reads, holding one entry per CDR3 protein. The table records 700,000 to 950,000 distinct CDR3 sequences, around a third of them present only once. The V gene's germline CDR1 is DFQATT and CDR2 SNEGSKA (reference sequence). Trimming stripped 1 base from V and 0 bases from J, with 15 bases between. The CDR3 runs to 16 residues. Disease duration under 2 months; hyperthyroidism patients were aged 18 to 65. Orbital computed tomography, thyroid ultrasound, serum thyroxine and TRAb, and clinical symptoms together informed the diagnoses. With respect to this clonotype: What it recognizes is unknown.

The sequenced material came from blood. This chain links TRBV20-1 with TRBJ1-1, with unresolved D. The clonotype was recovered from a woman aged 40 to 50 with Graves' hyperthyroidism. CDR3 residues: CSARAMSWDLNTEAFF. The CDR3 DNA reads TGCAGTGCTAGAGCCATGAGCTGGGATTTGAACACTGAAGCTTTCTTT.